The clone carrying this TCR beta chain was seen ten or more times. Its target is not known. This sample stems from a study of Graves' ophthalmopathy and Graves' hyperthyroidism. This CDR3 has 16 residues. Germline assignment: CDR1 SGHTA and CDR2 FQGNSA. V lost 4 bases and J lost 9; bases outside the gene matches: 17. Broader study findings: Blood also harbored most expanded thyroid clonotypes above 0.001 frequency. Sensitivity of around 64% and specificity of approximately 76% were achieved by the model that predicted ophthalmopathy progression.

People with hyperthyroidism were aged 18 to 65 and newly diagnosed, under 2 months' duration. Scientists amplified the TCR beta CDR3 regions from RNA transcripts. RT-PCR was first run with HTBI primers, then multiplex PCR in a second round. TCRdb reanalysed the multiplex PCR reads using MiXCR and keeps one entry per CDR3 protein. This table holds roughly 410,000 distinct CDR3 sequences, over 15% found once. The source material was peripheral blood. The gene calls are TRBV7-2 and TRBJ1-1; TRBD1 matches 7 bases. This TCR was sampled from a woman between 18 and 29 years old with stable Graves' hyperthyroidism. In nucleotides, the CDR3 is TGTGCCAGCAGCTCAGCCCAGGCAGGGGGTGGGGGTCAAGCTTTCTTT. It yields the protein CASSSAQAGGGGQAFF. Full variable domain (outside the CDR3, taken from reference TRBV7-2 and TRBJ1-1): GAGVSQSPSNKVTEKGKDVELRCDPISGHTALYWYRQSLGQGLEFLIYFQGNSAPDKSGLPSDRFSAERTGGSVSTLTIQRTQQEDSAVYLCASSSAQAGGGGQAFFGQGTRLTVV.